The 26 T cell receptor beta chains below were found in one sample sequenced in a study of CD8+ T cells in alopecia areata. TCR sequencing used cDNA made by reverse transcription of extracted RNA. Here immunoSEQ multiplex PCR was the method, and the copy in TCRdb shows in-frame clones only, minus some. The table has 100,000 to 150,000 clones, about 46% seen once. The specimen was CD8+ T cells sorted from blood, collected at week 0. All receptors come from a human donor with alopecia areata.

The V call is TRBV9, the J call TRBJ2-7, with 7 bases lining up with TRBD1. CDR3 length: 14 amino acids. With 3 bases clipped from V and 5 bases from J, the junction kept 8 bases outside the gene matches. Germline V gene sequence: CDR1 SGDLS, CDR2 YYNGEE. CDR3 amino acids: CASSALDRVDEQYF. The CDR3 nucleotides read TGTGCCAGCAGCGCCCTAGACAGGGTAGACGAGCAGTACTTC.

The chain couples TRBV9 to TRBJ2-7; D uncertain. Trimming removed 0 bases at V and 0 bases at J, with 4 bases between. The germline gives CDR1 SGDLS, CDR2 YYNGEE. This CDR3 contains 13 residues. The DNA of the CDR3 is TGTGCCAGCAGCGTAGGGCACTCCTACGAGCAGTACTTC. Translation: CASSVGHSYEQYF.

This clone was seen a handful of times. This rearrangement joins TRBV30 to TRBJ1-2; TRBD1 is a possible D gene (6 bases). The CDR3 length is 14 residues. V was cut by 0 bases and J by 6 bases, with 14 bases left in between. From germline, CDR1 is GTSNPN and CDR2 SVGIG (reference sequence). In nucleotides, the CDR3 is TGTGCCTGGAGTGTACTAGGAGCAGGGGATGGCTACACCTTC. Translating gives CAWSVLGAGDGYTF.

This clone turned up a few times. This chain joins TRBV19 and TRBJ1-1; tentatively, D is TRBD1 (6 bases). Germline loops: CDR1 LNHDA, CDR2 SQIVND (reference sequence). This CDR3 comprises 12 residues. V was cut by 8 bases and J by 5 bases, with 12 bases left in between. Here the CDR3 DNA reads TGTGCCAGTCTTACAGGGTATACTGAAGCTTTCTTT. Translation: CASLTGYTEAFF.

The chain employs TRBV29-1 and TRBJ2-5; D call uncertain. Germline V gives CDR1 SQVTM, CDR2 ANQGSEA. The CDR3 sequence is 15 residues long. Trimming left V 3 bases short and J 0 bases short, with 14 bases between. The CDR3 DNA reads as TGCAGCGTTGAGATAGCAGATTCGTACCAAGAGACCCAGTACTTC. Amino acids: CSVEIADSYQETQYF.

This clone has only a few counts. CDR3 DNA: TGCAGCTCATGGACAGGGGACGGCTACACCTTC. Encoded protein: CSSWTGDGYTF. The V and J genes are TRBV29-1 and TRBJ1-2; the match to TRBD1 covers 9 bases. Per germline, CDR1 SQVTM and CDR2 ANQGSEA. This CDR3 is 11 amino acids long. Trimming removed 8 bases from V and 8 bases from J; junction bases left unmatched: 6.

The V call is TRBV30, the J call TRBJ1-2, with 9 bases matching TRBD1. This CDR3 is built from 16 residues. Trimming at V came to 2 bases and at J to 4 bases, leaving 11 bases not matched to a gene. Germline loops: CDR1 GTSNPN, CDR2 SVGIG (reference sequence). DNA for the CDR3: TGTGCCTGGAGTCCCCGGAGGACAGGGGACGGCTATGGCTACACCTTC. This encodes CAWSPRRTGDGYGYTF.

The V call is TRBV19, the J call TRBJ1-1; D gene uncertain. The CDR3 spans 12 residues. Trimming took off 4 bases at V and 0 bases at J, with 3 bases between the two ends. Germline CDR1 and CDR2: LNHDA and SQIVND (reference sequence). CDR3 residues: CASSKVNTEAFF. The CDR3 DNA sequence: TGTGCCAGTAGTAAGGTGAACACTGAAGCTTTCTTT.

This clone was counted only a few times. The chain links TRBV18 to TRBJ1-1; D call uncertain. Looked up from germline, CDR1 is KGHSH and CDR2 is LQKENI. The CDR3 covers 12 residues. The V end lost 2 bases, the J end lost 6 bases, and 7 bases lay between the germline ends. This chain's CDR3 is CASSPVKAEAFF. The CDR3 DNA sequence: TGTGCCAGCTCACCAGTAAAGGCTGAAGCTTTCTTT.

By share of the sample, this clone is medium-sized. The rearrangement joins TRBV6-4 to TRBJ2-1; 12 positions agree with TRBD2. Germline V CDR1 and CDR2: MRHNA, SNTAGT. There are 16 residues in the CDR3. With V trimmed by 2 bases and J by 6 bases, 5 bases remained unmatched. The CDR3 DNA reads TGTGCCAGCAGTGACACTAGCGGGGGGCCTTCCAATGAGCAGTTCTTC. It translates to CASSDTSGGPSNEQFF.

CDR3 nucleotides: TGTGCCAGCAGCTCCCTCTTTGCAACTAATGAAAAACTGTTTTTT. Residues: CASSSLFATNEKLFF. This rearrangement joins TRBV7-2 to TRBJ1-4; D gene ambiguous. Trimming shortened V by 4 bases and J by 0 bases, and 9 bases separated the two germline ends. The CDR3 runs 15 residues. CDR1 is SGHTA, CDR2 FQGNSA, per germline.

The count of this clone is one. The chain recombines TRBV6-6 with TRBJ2-5; 8 positions agree with TRBD2. Looked up from germline, CDR1 is MNHNY and CDR2 is SVGAGI (reference sequence). V lost 4 bases, J lost 5 bases, and 6 bases stayed unmatched. The CDR3 totals 14 residues. CDR3 DNA: TGTGCCAGCAGTTCCGTCGGGGGGGTGGAGACCCAGTACTTC. It yields the protein CASSSVGGVETQYF.

This chain links TRBV4-2 with TRBJ2-1; 8 bases align to TRBD2. The CDR3 loop spans 14 amino acids. Losses at the gene ends were 4 bases for V and 8 bases for J; bases not matched to a gene: 7. Germline loops: CDR1 LGHNA, CDR2 YNFKEQ. The CDR3 sequence is CASSPSGGLDEQFF. The CDR3 nucleotides read TGTGCCAGCAGCCCTTCGGGGGGGCTGGATGAGCAGTTCTTC.

This sequence joins TRBV5-4 and TRBJ1-2; tentative D call: TRBD1 (6 bases). Germline loops: CDR1 SGHNT, CDR2 YYREEE (reference sequence). Trimming left V 4 bases short and J 0 bases short, with 16 bases between. This CDR3 spans 16 amino acids. The CDR3 bases are TGTGCCAGCAGCGGCACAGGGATGGGGGCTAACTATGGCTACACCTTC. Amino acids: CASSGTGMGANYGYTF.

In nucleotides, the CDR3 is TGTGCCAGCAGCTGGACAGGGTCGGCAGATACGCAGTATTTT. Translated, it gives CASSWTGSADTQYF. The chain joins TRBV14 to TRBJ2-3; TRBD1 agrees at 8 bases. This CDR3 has 14 amino acids. Per germline, CDR1 SGHDN and CDR2 FVKESK. V was clipped by 5 bases and J by 4 bases; unmatched bases: 5. The full variable domain, rest sourced from reference TRBV14 and TRBJ2-3, is EAGVTQFPSHSVIEKGQTVTLRCDPISGHDNLYWYRRVMGKEIKFLLHFVKESKQDESGMPNNRFLAERTGGTYSTLKVQPAELEDSGVYFCASSWTGSADTQYFGPGTRLTVL.

This clone came up a few times. The rearrangement joins TRBV7-2 to TRBJ2-1, with 10 bases aligning to TRBD2. CDR1 is SGHTA, CDR2 FQGNSA, per germline. V shed 2 bases and J 3 bases; nucleotides not matched to a gene: 4. This CDR3 spans 16 amino acids. The CDR3 nucleotides are TGTGCCAGCAGCTTAATGTCTAGCGGGGGCTACAATGAGCAGTTCTTC. It specifies CASSLMSSGGYNEQFF. Full variable domain (remainder filled in from reference TRBV7-2 and TRBJ2-1): GAGVSQSPSNKVTEKGKDVELRCDPISGHTALYWYRQSLGQGLEFLIYFQGNSAPDKSGLPSDRFSAERTGGSVSTLTIQRTQQEDSAVYLCASSLMSSGGYNEQFFGPGTRLTVL.

Turning to this clone: This sample also contains other DNA sequences that code for the same CDR3. The chain couples TRBV4-1 to TRBJ2-5; perhaps TRBD2 as D (5 bases). Trimming removed 4 bases at V and 4 bases at J, with 7 bases between. The CDR3 covers 12 residues. Germline CDR1 MGHRA, CDR2 YSYEKL. The CDR3 nucleotides are TGCGCCAGCAGCCCCCGGGGAGAGACCCAGTACTTC. It encodes CASSPRGETQYF.

The genes are TRBV5-4 and TRBJ1-2, with D possibly being TRBD1 (5 bases). The CDR3 totals 14 residues. Per germline, CDR1 SGHNT and CDR2 YYREEE (reference sequence). V was cut by 3 bases and J by 8 bases, with 17 bases left in between. The CDR3 reads CASSSGTWGWGYTF. The CDR3 nucleotides read TGTGCCAGCAGCTCGGGGACCTGGGGCTGGGGCTACACCTTC.

The rearrangement links TRBV9 to TRBJ1-2; perhaps TRBD1 as D (6 bases). This CDR3 has 13 residues. The germline V gene has CDR1 SGDLS and CDR2 YYNGEE. The germline V and J ends were trimmed by 7 bases and 3 bases, with 13 bases remaining between them. The CDR3 is CASSSGGDYGYTF. The CDR3 DNA reads as TGTGCCAGCTCGAGTGGGGGCGACTATGGCTACACCTTC.

Concerning this clone itself: A read error may be the cause here, since a much bigger clone is one base away. V is TRBV6-1 and J is TRBJ2-3, with 12 bases matching TRBD2. The CDR3 length is 15 residues. V was clipped by 4 bases and J by 1 base; unmatched bases: 0. Germline values: CDR1 MNHNS, CDR2 SASEGT. CDR3 residues: CASSGLAGGTDTQYF. Written as DNA, the CDR3 is TGTGCCAGCAGTGGACTAGCGGGGGGCACAGATACGCAGTATTTT.

The table lists this clone with a few counts. The junction shows a germline mismatch at one end, possibly a read error. This chain links TRBV10-3 with TRBJ2-4, with D possibly matching TRBD1 (6 bases). Germline lookup yields CDR1 ENHRY and CDR2 SYGVKD. The CDR3 has 16 amino acids. The CDR3 sequence is CASSLQGKAAKNIQYF. CDR3 in DNA: TGTGCCAGCAGTCTACAGGGAAAGGCAGCCAAAAACATTCAGTACTTC.

This clone was counted between two and nine times. CDR3 in DNA: TGTGCCAGCAGTTTAATTCTAGGCGAGCAGTACTTC. Translating gives CASSLILGEQYF. This rearrangement joins TRBV28 to TRBJ2-7; no reliable D call. Per the germline V gene, CDR1 is MDHEN and CDR2 is SYDVKM. The CDR3 is made up of 12 amino acids. V was pared by 2 bases and J by 6 bases, with 8 bases between.

The chain has TRBV15 and TRBJ2-4; D is tentatively TRBD1 or TRBD2 (6 bases each). Germline V CDR1 and CDR2: LNHNV, YYDKDF (reference sequence). The CDR3 totals 15 residues. V dropped 1 base and J dropped 5 bases, with 12 bases sitting between them. In DNA, the CDR3 is TGTGCCACCAGCAGAGCTCAGGAGGGGGAAAACATTCAGTACTTC. Translation gives CATSRAQEGENIQYF.

The CDR3 loop is CSVKRPGGYEQYF. The CDR3 nucleotides read TGCAGCGTTAAAAGGCCAGGGGGCTACGAGCAGTACTTC. The genes are TRBV29-1 and TRBJ2-7; TRBD1 aligns across 7 bases. V was pared by 5 bases and J by 3 bases, with 7 bases of the junction left unmatched. This CDR3 has 13 amino acids. The germline CDR1 and CDR2 sequences are SQVTM and ANQGSEA.

The chain employs TRBV6-4 and TRBJ2-3, with 7 bases aligning to TRBD2. The CDR3 is made up of 14 amino acids. CDR1 is MRHNA, CDR2 SNTAGT, per germline. Trimming cost V 8 bases and J 1 base; bases outside gene matches: 6. CDR3 amino acids: CASSPSGGTDTQYF. As DNA, the CDR3 is TGTGCCAGCTCCCCTAGCGGCGGCACAGATACGCAGTATTTT.

The CDR3 region has the DNA TGCAGCGTTCTTAGCGGGGGAGGCGAAGAGACCCAGTACTTC. Translated, it gives CSVLSGGGEETQYF. V is TRBV29-1 and J is TRBJ2-5; TRBD2 matches at 9 bases. CDR3 length: 14 residues. J gave up 3 bases and V 5 bases, and 7 bases lay outside the gene matches. Germline V gene data show CDR1 as SQVTM and CDR2 as ANQGSEA. Combining the CDR3 with reference TRBV29-1 and TRBJ2-5 gives the whole variable domain SAVISQKPSRDICQRGTSLTIQCQVDSQVTMMFWYRQQPGQSLTLIATANQGSEATYESGFVIDKFPISRPNLTFSTLTVSNMSPEDSSIYLCSVLSGGGEETQYFGPGTRLLVL.